This TCR beta chain was retrieved from a study of tumor-infiltrating lymphocytes in localized non-small cell lung cancer. On the study more broadly: Resected tumor was paired with non-adjacent uninvolved lung from the same patient.

Profiling relied on immunoSEQ multiplex PCR, and the TCRdb table lists in-frame clones only, not all of them. Counted here are about 10,000 clones, 60% occurring once; the ten biggest clones make up under 13%. From germline, CDR1 is MNHEY and CDR2 SVGAGI. The ends lost 4 bases at V and 9 bases at J; junction bases unmatched: 1. The CDR3 is 12 amino acids. Study outcomes and limitations: IM1 and IM2 tumors showed no difference in T-cell fraction. Compared with uninvolved lung, tumors showed higher T cell infiltration by TCRbeta sequencing. Technical variation could not be separated from intratumor heterogeneity here.

This clone was recorded only once. Its specificity is unknown. The receptor was derived from a human donor with non-small cell lung cancer. V usage is TRBV6-5 and J usage is TRBJ2-1; 9 bases match TRBD2. Sequenced: uninvolved lung tissue not adjacent to the tumor. CDR3 in DNA: TGTGCCAGCAGTTTGCGGGGGGGTGAGCAGTTCTTC. Translation: CASSLRGGEQFF.